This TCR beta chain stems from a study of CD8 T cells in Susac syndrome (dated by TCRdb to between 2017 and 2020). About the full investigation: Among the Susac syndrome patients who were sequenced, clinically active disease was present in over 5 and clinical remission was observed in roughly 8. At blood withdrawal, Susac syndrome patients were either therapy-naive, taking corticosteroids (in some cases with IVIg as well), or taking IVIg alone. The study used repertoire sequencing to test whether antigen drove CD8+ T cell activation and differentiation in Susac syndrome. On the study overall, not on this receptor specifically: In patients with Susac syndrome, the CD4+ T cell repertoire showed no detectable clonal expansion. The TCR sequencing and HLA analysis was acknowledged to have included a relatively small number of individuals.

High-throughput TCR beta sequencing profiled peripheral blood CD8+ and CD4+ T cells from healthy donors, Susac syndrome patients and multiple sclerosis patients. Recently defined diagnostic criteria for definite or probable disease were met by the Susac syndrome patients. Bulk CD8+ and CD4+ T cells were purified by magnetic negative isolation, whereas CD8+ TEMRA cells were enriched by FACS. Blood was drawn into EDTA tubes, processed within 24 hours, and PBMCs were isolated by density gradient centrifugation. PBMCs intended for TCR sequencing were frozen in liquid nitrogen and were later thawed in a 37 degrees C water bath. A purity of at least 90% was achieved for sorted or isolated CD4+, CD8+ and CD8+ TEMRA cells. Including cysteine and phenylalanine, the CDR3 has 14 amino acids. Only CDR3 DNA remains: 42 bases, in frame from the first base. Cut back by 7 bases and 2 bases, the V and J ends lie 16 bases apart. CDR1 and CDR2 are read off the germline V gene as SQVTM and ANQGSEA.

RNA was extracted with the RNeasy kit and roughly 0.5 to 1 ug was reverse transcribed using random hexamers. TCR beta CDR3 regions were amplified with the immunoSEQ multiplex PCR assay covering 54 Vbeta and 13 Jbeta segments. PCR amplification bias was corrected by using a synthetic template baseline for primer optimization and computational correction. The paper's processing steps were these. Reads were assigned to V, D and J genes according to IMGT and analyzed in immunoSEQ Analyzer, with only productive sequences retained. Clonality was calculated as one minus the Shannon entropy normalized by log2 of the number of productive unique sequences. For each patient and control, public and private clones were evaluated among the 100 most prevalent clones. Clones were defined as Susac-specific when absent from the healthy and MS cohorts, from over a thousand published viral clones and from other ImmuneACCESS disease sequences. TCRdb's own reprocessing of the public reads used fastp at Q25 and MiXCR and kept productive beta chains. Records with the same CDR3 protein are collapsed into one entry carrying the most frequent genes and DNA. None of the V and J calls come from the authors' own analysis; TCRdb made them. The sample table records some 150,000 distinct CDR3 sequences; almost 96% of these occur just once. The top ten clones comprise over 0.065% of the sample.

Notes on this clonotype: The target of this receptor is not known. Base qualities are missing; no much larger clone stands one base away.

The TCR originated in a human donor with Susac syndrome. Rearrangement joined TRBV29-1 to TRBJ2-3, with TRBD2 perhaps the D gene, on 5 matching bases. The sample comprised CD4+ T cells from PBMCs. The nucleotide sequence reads TGCAGCGCCCTCCCGACTATTTTCACAGATACGCAGTATTTT. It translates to CSALPTIFTDTQYF.